The T cell receptor (beta chain) described here comes from a study of OX40 agonist ivuxolimab in advanced cancers. Notes on the research overall: The costimulatory receptor OX40 (CD134) was targeted by ivuxolimab, a fully human IgG2 agonistic monoclonal antibody. Prior anti-PD-1, anti-PD-L1 or anti-CTLA-4 therapy was permitted, and approximately 39% of dose-escalation patients had received checkpoint inhibitors. Intravenous ivuxolimab was administered to patients every 2 weeks at six dose levels: 0.01, 0.1, 0.3, 1.5, 3 and 10 mg/kg. The point of sequencing TCRbeta in the periphery was to test whether ivuxolimab changed TCR sequence diversity and drove clonal T-cell expansion. Partial responses occurred in three dose-escalation patients, of whom one had hepatocellular carcinoma and two had cutaneous melanoma. Of the roughly 54 patients in dose escalation, about 20 had hepatocellular carcinoma, roughly 15 had melanoma, 9 had renal cell carcinoma and 9 had head and neck cancer. A male proportion of roughly 85% and a mean age of about 60 years, ranging from about 23 to 90, were recorded for the dose-escalation cohort. The monotherapy dose-escalation portion (N of about 50 patients) of the phase I ivuxolimab trial is reported in the paper.

The study at large found these results: Low levels of normalized T-cell clonal expansion were also seen in some nonresponding patients. On average, CD8+ T cells showed more expanded clones than CD4+ T cells after ivuxolimab. Partial responders in the 0.1-3.0 mg/kg groups had among the lowest normalized peripheral clonal expansion, especially among CD8+ T cells. The antigen specificity of the peripheral T cells that underwent clonal expansion was not determined. Clonal expansion of both CD4+ and CD8+ blood T cells was observed from baseline to week 6 at doses 0.1 to 3.0 mg/kg.

On this clone: It lacks a known antigen. One base away there is no much larger clone; base qualities are not given.

The trial excluded patients who had a history of autoimmune disease or who were on systemic immunosuppression. Peripheral blood for TCR sequencing was drawn from every dose cohort at baseline, at cycle 4 day 1 and at cycle 7 day 1. The samples were taken from a phase I, first-in-human, multicenter, open-label dose-escalation trial of ivuxolimab. Adults with locally advanced or metastatic melanoma, renal cell carcinoma, hepatocellular carcinoma or head and neck squamous cell carcinoma were enrolled in the trial. Before TCR sequencing, CD4+ and CD8+ T cells were separately sorted from peripheral blood. To sequence the TCRbeta CDR3 region, genomic DNA was isolated from the sorted cells. The immunoSEQ Assay was used for sequencing of TCRbeta CDR3 regions. TCRdb carries this immuneACCESS record with in-frame sequences only. Its versions omit some clonotypes, under half of them owing to an unresolved V gene in the studies checked, with the rest unexplained. This sample is represented by about 110,000 clones; around 93% of them were singletons. About 0.67% of the sample rests with the top ten.

CDR1 and CDR2 are drawn from the germline V gene: MNHNS, SASEGT. The germline ends are 12 bases apart after V is trimmed by 9 bases and J by 0 bases. The CDR3, cysteine through phenylalanine, is 14 amino acids long. This entry keeps only the CDR3 DNA: 42 bases, framed from base 1. The material was CD4+ or CD8+ T cells sorted from blood, obtained in a trial of the OX40 agonist ivuxolimab. The TCR was taken from an adult with an advanced solid tumor such as melanoma, head and neck, liver or kidney cancer. This sequence uses TRBV6-1 and TRBJ2-1, and perhaps TRBD2 as D gene, on 6 matching bases. The CDR3 sequence is CASWVGGSYNEQFF. The DNA reads TGTGCCAGTTGGGTGGGGGGCTCCTACAATGAGCAGTTCTTC.